This entry concerns a single T cell receptor (beta chain). The antigen is not known. Separation from the roughly 670-subject first cohort characterized the roughly 130-subject validation cohort, to which the donors belonged. This sample is part of a study of cytomegalovirus exposure and HLA in healthy donors. Findings of the study overall: The listing of 150 to 200 TCR beta chains classed them as cytomegalovirus-associated. The dataset shows that most TCR sequences were rare, while some public TCRs occurred in many donors.

V lost 10 bases and J lost 4; bases outside the gene matches: 15. From germline, CDR1 is SNHLY and CDR2 FYNNEI. The CDR3 contains 16 residues. Only in-frame clones appear in the TCRdb table, and some are missing; sequencing was by immunoSEQ multiplex PCR. Of some 64,000 clones in the sample, about 96% were seen once. Sequences were obtained from PBMCs. This TCR was recovered from a woman aged 18 to 35 in good health and CMV-seronegative. This sequence joins TRBV2 and TRBJ2-7; the match to TRBD1 covers 11 bases. The CDR3 sequence: CATQMSGGQGVYEQYF. CDR3 DNA sequence: TGTGCCACACAAATGTCCGGGGGACAGGGGGTGTACGAGCAGTACTTC.